Below, one TCR beta chain is given with its context. This specimen belongs to a study of blood T cell repertoires in COVID-19. Turning to the study itself: The United States, Italy and Spain were the sources of the acute and convalescent COVID-19 samples. Sources were T cells, B-cell-depleted T cells, or PBMCs; the material itself was cDNA or gDNA.

V trimming: 5 bases; J trimming: 6 bases; junction bases outside the gene matches: 9. There are 13 residues in the CDR3. In germline, CDR1 is GTSNPN, CDR2 SVGIG (reference sequence). In the original analysis: The authors estimated nucleated cell counts from reference gene primer amplification. Here immunoSEQ multiplex PCR was the method, and the copy in TCRdb shows in-frame clones only, minus some. V, J and clone size reflect that table, while D and trimming were determined from the DNA. The sample holds approximately 220,000 clones, over 80% seen once. The chain joins TRBV30 to TRBJ2-7; 8 bases line up with TRBD1. The specimen was peripheral blood. The source of this sequence is a man in his forties or fifties with acute or convalescent COVID-19. The CDR3 protein is CAWRTGWDPEQYF. The CDR3 DNA reads as TGTGCCTGGCGGACAGGGTGGGATCCCGAGCAGTACTTC.